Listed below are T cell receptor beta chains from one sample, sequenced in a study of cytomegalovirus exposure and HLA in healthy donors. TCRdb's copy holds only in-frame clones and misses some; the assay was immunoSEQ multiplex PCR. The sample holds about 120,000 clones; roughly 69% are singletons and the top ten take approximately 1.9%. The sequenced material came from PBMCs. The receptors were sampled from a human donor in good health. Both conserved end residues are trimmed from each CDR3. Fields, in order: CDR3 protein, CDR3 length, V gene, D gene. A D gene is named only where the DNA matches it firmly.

CDR3 protein: ASQISAGGGYT
CDR3 length: 11
V gene: TRBV28
D gene: -

CDR3 protein: ASSGLSGFYGYT
CDR3 length: 12
V gene: TRBV28
D gene: -

CDR3 protein: ASSQNGQQLSEAF
CDR3 length: 13
V gene: TRBV4-2
D gene: -

CDR3 protein: ASSQDSGTGANVLT
CDR3 length: 14
V gene: TRBV4-3
D gene: -

CDR3 protein: ASSESRARDRTSEQY
CDR3 length: 15
V gene: TRBV25-1
D gene: TRBD1

CDR3 protein: ASSKTSGGRYEQY
CDR3 length: 13
V gene: TRBV28
D gene: TRBD2

CDR3 protein: AWSGPGGPQH
CDR3 length: 10
V gene: TRBV30
D gene: -

CDR3 protein: ASSQSQGGGNTIY
CDR3 length: 13
V gene: TRBV4-1
D gene: TRBD1

CDR3 protein: ASSLDFTGDEQY
CDR3 length: 12
V gene: TRBV7-2
D gene: -

CDR3 protein: ASSSRGREKLF
CDR3 length: 11
V gene: TRBV28
D gene: -

CDR3 protein: ASVRTNTGELF
CDR3 length: 11
V gene: TRBV2
D gene: -

CDR3 protein: ASSIDPMTGAF
CDR3 length: 11
V gene: TRBV19
D gene: -

CDR3 protein: ASVPSEGPDTQY
CDR3 length: 12
V gene: TRBV28
D gene: -

CDR3 protein: ASSRGSGGRVETQY
CDR3 length: 14
V gene: TRBV5-1
D gene: TRBD1

CDR3 protein: ASSLAWTSGSTDTQY
CDR3 length: 15
V gene: TRBV5-5
D gene: TRBD2

CDR3 protein: ASSVPGNQETQY
CDR3 length: 12
V gene: TRBV10-1
D gene: -

CDR3 protein: SVEKRVGAGGQSEAF
CDR3 length: 15
V gene: TRBV29-1
D gene: TRBD1

CDR3 protein: ASLRDRGLNEKLF
CDR3 length: 13
V gene: TRBV2
D gene: TRBD1

CDR3 protein: ASSFSGQETQY
CDR3 length: 11
V gene: TRBV6-1
D gene: -

CDR3 protein: AWSRQGAGGYT
CDR3 length: 11
V gene: TRBV30
D gene: TRBD1

CDR3 protein: ASSLTKTGPGELF
CDR3 length: 13
V gene: TRBV2
D gene: TRBD1

CDR3 protein: ASKESNTEAF
CDR3 length: 10
V gene: TRBV28
D gene: -

CDR3 protein: ASSLTGGIYEQY
CDR3 length: 12
V gene: TRBV27
D gene: TRBD1

CDR3 protein: ASSLKPDEQF
CDR3 length: 10
V gene: TRBV11-2
D gene: -

CDR3 protein: ASTYLTEAF
CDR3 length: 9
V gene: TRBV25-1
D gene: -

CDR3 protein: ASSLLGQNTGELF
CDR3 length: 13
V gene: TRBV5-6
D gene: -

CDR3 protein: ASSQQTDGYNEQF
CDR3 length: 13
V gene: TRBV5-1
D gene: -

CDR3 protein: ASSGPIGGQEYEQY
CDR3 length: 14
V gene: TRBV6-4
D gene: TRBD1

CDR3 protein: ASSLAGAPLGNTIY
CDR3 length: 14
V gene: TRBV5-1
D gene: -

CDR3 protein: ASSLRDSSYEQY
CDR3 length: 12
V gene: TRBV5-4
D gene: TRBD1

CDR3 protein: ASSPRPDRGRQF
CDR3 length: 12
V gene: TRBV7-2
D gene: TRBD1

CDR3 protein: ASSEYGSNQPQH
CDR3 length: 12
V gene: TRBV25-1
D gene: -

CDR3 protein: ASSPQKGANEKLF
CDR3 length: 13
V gene: TRBV11-2
D gene: -

CDR3 protein: ASSVRPGLAPYNEQF
CDR3 length: 15
V gene: TRBV9
D gene: TRBD2

CDR3 protein: ASSLGQLHSGANVLT
CDR3 length: 15
V gene: TRBV5-4
D gene: -

CDR3 protein: ASSYGAGGRYQPQH
CDR3 length: 14
V gene: TRBV6-6
D gene: TRBD1

CDR3 protein: ASSETGVTGELF
CDR3 length: 12
V gene: TRBV5-1
D gene: TRBD1

CDR3 protein: ASIIGPHEGGYT
CDR3 length: 12
V gene: TRBV28
D gene: -

CDR3 protein: ASSRGRGGSYEQY
CDR3 length: 13
V gene: TRBV2
D gene: -

CDR3 protein: AWAMEYQETQY
CDR3 length: 11
V gene: TRBV30
D gene: -

CDR3 protein: ASSLEVSGRRNEQF
CDR3 length: 14
V gene: TRBV5-6
D gene: TRBD2

CDR3 protein: AIRDRANTGELF
CDR3 length: 12
V gene: TRBV10-3
D gene: TRBD1

CDR3 protein: ASSSTGVKGEQY
CDR3 length: 12
V gene: TRBV7-8
D gene: TRBD1

CDR3 protein: ASSLVSGNTEAF
CDR3 length: 12
V gene: TRBV7-8
D gene: -

CDR3 protein: ATAKQGNYGYT
CDR3 length: 11
V gene: TRBV15
D gene: TRBD1

CDR3 protein: AWSHNYGYT
CDR3 length: 9
V gene: TRBV30
D gene: -

CDR3 protein: ASSTRGRTYNEQF
CDR3 length: 13
V gene: TRBV7-3
D gene: -

CDR3 protein: ASSELIREDYGYT
CDR3 length: 13
V gene: TRBV6-1
D gene: -

CDR3 protein: ASRGTGTVYGYT
CDR3 length: 12
V gene: TRBV6-1
D gene: TRBD1

CDR3 protein: SVDVGGNNEQF
CDR3 length: 11
V gene: TRBV29-1
D gene: -

CDR3 protein: SVAASGRVDTQY
CDR3 length: 12
V gene: TRBV29-1
D gene: TRBD2

CDR3 protein: ASSYSDRGQNSPLH
CDR3 length: 14
V gene: TRBV6-5
D gene: TRBD1

CDR3 protein: ASSPDRVNTEAF
CDR3 length: 12
V gene: TRBV6-1
D gene: TRBD1

CDR3 protein: ASSLPGGFTEAF
CDR3 length: 12
V gene: TRBV7-9
D gene: -

CDR3 protein: ASSFQQGTEAF
CDR3 length: 11
V gene: TRBV28
D gene: -

CDR3 protein: ASSRDREVRNYGYT
CDR3 length: 14
V gene: TRBV7-8
D gene: TRBD1

CDR3 protein: ASSADTDTQY
CDR3 length: 10
V gene: TRBV5-1
D gene: -